This T cell receptor (beta chain) came from a study of T cell changes during pregnancy in multiple sclerosis. The data were produced by immunoSEQ multiplex PCR, yet TCRdb's version contains in-frame clones alone and is incomplete. The sample has about 31,000 clones; 70% to 90% are singletons. V lost 2 bases, J lost 1 base, and 3 bases stayed unmatched. From germline, CDR1 is SEHNR and CDR2 FQNEAQ (reference sequence). CDR3 size: 15 residues. In this sample, this clone turned up once. This chain links TRBV7-9 with TRBJ2-7; 9 bases line up with TRBD1. The sample here was CD8+ T cells from peripheral blood mononuclear cells, taken in the second trimester of pregnancy. This clonotype was obtained from a female donor with multiple sclerosis, enrolled in a pregnancy study. As DNA, the CDR3 is TGTGCCAGCAGCTTAAAGACAGGGGGGTCCTACGAGCAGTACTTC. It encodes CASSLKTGGSYEQYF. The whole variable domain, filled in from reference TRBV7-9 and TRBJ2-7, reads DTGVSQNPRHKITKRGQNVTFRCDPISEHNRLYWYRQTLGQGPEFLTYFQNEAQLEKSRLLSDRFSAERPKGSFSTLEIQRTEQGDSAMYLCASSLKTGGSYEQYFGPGTRLTVT.